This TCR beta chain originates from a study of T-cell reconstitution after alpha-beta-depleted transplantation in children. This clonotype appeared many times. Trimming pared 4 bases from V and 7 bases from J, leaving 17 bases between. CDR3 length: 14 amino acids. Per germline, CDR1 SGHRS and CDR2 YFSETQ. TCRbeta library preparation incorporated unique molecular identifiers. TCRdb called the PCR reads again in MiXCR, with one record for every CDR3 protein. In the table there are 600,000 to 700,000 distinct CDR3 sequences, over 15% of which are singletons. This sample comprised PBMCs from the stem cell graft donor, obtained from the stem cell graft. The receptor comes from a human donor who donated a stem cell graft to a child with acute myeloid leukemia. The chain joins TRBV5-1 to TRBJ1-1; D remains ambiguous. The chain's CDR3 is CASSNAGGSREAFF. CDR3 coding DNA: TGCGCCAGCAGCAACGCCGGAGGTTCACGTGAAGCTTTCTTT.